Below, 22 T cell receptor beta chains from the same sample are listed, as sequenced in a study of blood T cell repertoires in COVID-19. Using immunoSEQ multiplex PCR, the repertoire was profiled, and TCRdb retains in-frame clones only, with some absent. The sample holds about 26,000 clones, approximately 94% seen once. The sequencing sample was made of peripheral blood. All receptors come from a human donor with active COVID-19. The donor label of this sample is uncertain.

The chain is built from TRBV20-1 and TRBJ2-1; no reliable D call. V was trimmed by 2 bases and J by 4 bases, leaving 3 bases between them. Germline assignment: CDR1 DFQATT and CDR2 SNEGSKA (reference sequence). The CDR3 loop spans 11 amino acids. CDR3 residues: CSARQYNEQFF. DNA for the CDR3: TGCAGTGCTAGACAGTACAATGAGCAGTTCTTC.

The chain couples TRBV18 to TRBJ2-3; the match to TRBD2 covers 11 bases. The CDR3 contains 16 residues. Germline CDR1 KGHSH, CDR2 LQKENI. With V trimmed by 3 bases and J by 3 bases, 5 bases remained unmatched. DNA of the CDR3: TGTGCCAGCTCACCTACTAGCGGGGGAGCGACAGATACGCAGTATTTT. It encodes CASSPTSGGATDTQYF.

V gene TRBV5-4 combines with J gene TRBJ2-1; no definite D call. Germline values: CDR1 SGHNT, CDR2 YYREEE (reference sequence). V was cut by 4 bases and J by 0 bases, with 5 bases left in between. The CDR3 is made up of 13 amino acids. This CDR3 reads CASSESSYNEQFF. In DNA, the CDR3 is TGTGCCAGCAGCGAGAGCTCCTACAATGAGCAGTTCTTC.

This sequence joins TRBV2 and TRBJ2-5; possible D gene TRBD2, 5 bases. CDR1 is SNHLY and CDR2 is FYNNEI in the germline V gene. Trimming took 6 bases from V and 5 from J, leaving 16 bases between them. CDR3 length: 14 amino acids. The CDR3, as DNA: TGTGCCAGCAGGGTATCGGGTACGGGGGAGACCCAGTACTTC. Translated: CASRVSGTGETQYF.

The chain has TRBV7-8 and TRBJ2-2; D gene unclear. V lost 2 bases and J lost 3, with 7 bases in between. CDR1 and CDR2 from the germline V gene are SGHVS and FQNEAQ. The CDR3 runs to 14 residues. The CDR3 DNA is TGTGCCAGCAGCTTACCGGAGTACACCGGGGAGCTGTTTTTT. It translates to CASSLPEYTGELFF.

This clone was found once. This chain uses TRBV6-2 or TRBV6-3 with TRBJ2-3; TRBD2 aligns across 9 bases. The V gene's germline CDR1 is MNHEY and CDR2 SVGEGT. This CDR3 is built from 16 residues. The V and J ends lost 2 bases and 0 bases, in that order; junction bases with no gene match: 3. CDR3 residues: CASSYAGGSSTDTQYF. The CDR3 bases are TGTGCCAGCAGTTACGCGGGGGGGTCTAGCACAGATACGCAGTATTTT.

This clone showed up just a few times. V is TRBV12-5 and J is TRBJ2-2; tentatively, D is TRBD1 (6 bases). Trimming stripped 2 bases from V and 7 bases from J, with 8 bases between. Germline CDR1 reads LGHNT; CDR2 reads FRNRAP. The CDR3 length is 13 residues. This CDR3 reads CASGLTGHGELFF. CDR3 DNA sequence: TGTGCTAGTGGTTTGACAGGGCACGGGGAGCTGTTTTTT.

The chain combines TRBV11-3 with TRBJ2-1; 8 bases match TRBD2. CDR3 length equals 18 residues. The ends lost 2 bases at V and 2 bases at J; junction bases unmatched: 11. Per germline, CDR1 SGHNT and CDR2 YENEEA. Here the CDR3 DNA reads TGTGCCAGCAGCTTATATCAGCCGGGAGGGAGTCCCTACAATGAGCAGTTCTTC. Amino acid sequence: CASSLYQPGGSPYNEQFF.

This clone turned up a few times. V and J are TRBV19 and TRBJ2-7; 10 nucleotides line up with TRBD1. The germline CDR1 and CDR2 sequences are LNHDA and SQIVND (reference sequence). The trim removed 6 bases at V and 6 bases at J, leaving 11 bases unmatched. There are 15 residues in the CDR3. DNA of the CDR3: TGTGCCAGTAGCGTAAGACAGGGGGCCCTCACCGAGCAGTACTTC. Translated: CASSVRQGALTEQYF.

V gene TRBV7-9 combines with J gene TRBJ1-4, with 11 bases aligning to TRBD1. V gave up 5 bases and J gave up 8 bases; unmatched junction bases: 7. The CDR3 sequence is 15 residues long. The germline V gene has CDR1 SEHNR and CDR2 FQNEAQ (reference sequence). CDR3 bases: TGTGCCAGCAGCCCGGGACAGGGGGTTAGCGAAAAACTGTTTTTT. Its protein product is CASSPGQGVSEKLFF.

The chain employs TRBV9 and TRBJ2-1; the D gene is possibly TRBD2 (7 bases). The germline V gene has CDR1 SGDLS and CDR2 YYNGEE. CDR3 length: 18 residues. V was pared by 4 bases and J by 0 bases, with 20 bases between. In nucleotides, the CDR3 is TGTGCCAGCAGCCAAGGGGGATCAGCGGGGAGCTCCTACAATGAGCAGTTCTTC. Amino acid sequence: CASSQGGSAGSSYNEQFF.

This clone was observed a single time. The chain uses TRBV5-1 and TRBJ2-1, with 7 bases that match TRBD1. The CDR3 has 16 residues. Losses at the gene ends were 5 bases for V and 5 bases for J; bases not matched to a gene: 13. CDR1 SGHRS and CDR2 YFSETQ come from the germline V gene. As DNA, the CDR3 is TGCGCCAGCAGTTTAGTTCCGGGACAGATTAACAATGAGCAGTTCTTC. Amino acid sequence: CASSLVPGQINNEQFF.

V is TRBV4-3 and J is TRBJ2-3; 7 bases line up with TRBD1. Germline V lookup: CDR1 LGHNA, CDR2 YSLEER. The V segment lost 0 bases and the J segment 0 bases; nucleotides outside the gene matches: 9. The length of the CDR3 is 18 residues. The CDR3 reads CASSQDGWTGISTDTQYF. CDR3 DNA sequence: TGCGCCAGCAGCCAAGATGGCTGGACAGGAATAAGCACAGATACGCAGTATTTT.

The V gene is TRBV7-9, the J gene TRBJ1-2; D is undetermined. CDR3 length: 15 residues. CDR1 and CDR2 (germline): SEHNR, FQNEAQ (reference sequence). The V and J ends lost 2 bases and 8 bases respectively, with 18 bases between them. The CDR3 DNA reads TGTGCCAGCAGCTTACCCCTCGCTGAAGGAGTGGGCTACACCTTC. It encodes CASSLPLAEGVGYTF.

The V and J genes are TRBV24-1 and TRBJ2-1, with TRBD2 identical over 10 bases. J gave up 2 bases and V 10 bases, and 1 base lay outside the gene matches. Germline V gene data show CDR1 as KGHDR and CDR2 as SFDVKD. The CDR3 runs to 13 residues. CDR3: CATTSGAYNEQFF. CDR3 sequence (DNA): TGTGCCACTACTAGCGGGGCCTACAATGAGCAGTTCTTC.

V gene TRBV7-2 combines with J gene TRBJ1-5, with a tentative D call TRBD1 (6 bases). The CDR3 contains 15 residues. Deletions cut 5 bases from V and 0 bases from J, with 11 bases between. Germline assignment: CDR1 SGHTA and CDR2 FQGNSA. The CDR3 spells CASSLGQISNQPQHF. The CDR3 DNA is TGTGCCAGCAGCCTCGGACAGATTAGCAATCAGCCCCAGCATTTT.

This rearrangement joins TRBV10-1 to TRBJ1-1; 11 bases are a match to TRBD1. The CDR3 has 13 residues. With V trimmed by 6 bases and J by 5 bases, 2 bases remained unmatched. CDR1 is WNHNN and CDR2 is SYGVQD in the germline V gene (reference sequence). CDR3: CASSRDRGTEAFF. The CDR3 DNA sequence: TGCGCCAGCAGCCGGGACAGGGGGACTGAAGCTTTCTTT.

Here the CDR3 DNA reads TGTGCCAGCAGCCGCGGATTTCTAGCGGGAGGGAAAGAGACCCAGTACTTC. Translating it yields CASSRGFLAGGKETQYF. V gene TRBV6-2 or TRBV6-3 combines with J gene TRBJ2-5; 12 bases fit TRBD2. Germline-derived CDR1 and CDR2 are MNHEY and SVGEGT. Losses at the gene ends were 6 bases for V and 3 bases for J; bases not matched to a gene: 11. The CDR3 is 17 residues long.

A single count supports this clone. The chain carries TRBV6-5 and TRBJ1-5, with 7 bases lining up with TRBD1. This CDR3 contains 13 residues. Germline V lookup: CDR1 MNHEY, CDR2 SVGAGI. V lost 6 bases, J lost 7 bases, and 6 bases stayed unmatched. CDR3 loop: CASRSGQQQPQHF. DNA for the CDR3: TGTGCCAGCAGGTCGGGACAGCAGCAGCCCCAGCATTTT.

The chain carries TRBV5-1 and TRBJ1-2; the match to TRBD1 covers 8 bases. Germline CDR1 SGHRS, CDR2 YFSETQ. After removal of 3 bases from V and 2 bases from J, the junction contained 6 bases not matched to a gene. There are 15 residues in the CDR3. CDR3 sequence (DNA): TGCGCCAGCAGCTGGATGACAGGGGTGAACTATGGCTACACCTTC. This encodes CASSWMTGVNYGYTF. The whole variable domain, filled in from reference TRBV5-1 and TRBJ1-2, reads KAGVTQTPRYLIKTRGQQVTLSCSPISGHRSVSWYQQTPGQGLQFLFEYFSETQRNKGNFPGRFSGRQFSNSRSEMNVSTLELGDSALYLCASSWMTGVNYGYTFGSGTRLTVV.

The J gene is TRBJ1-1, the V gene TRBV25-1; D ambiguous. CDR1 MGHDK and CDR2 SYGVNS come from the germline V gene. V was cut by 3 bases and J by 2 bases, with 10 bases left in between. This CDR3 has 14 residues. The CDR3 bases are TGTGCCAGCAGTGATTTACAGATTAACACTGAAGCTTTCTTT. As protein: CASSDLQINTEAFF.

The J gene is TRBJ1-4, the V gene TRBV5-6, with a possible D match to TRBD1 (5 bases). This CDR3 comprises 14 residues. Germline V gene sequence: CDR1 SGHDT, CDR2 YYEEEE. Between the trimmed V and J ends, which lost 2 bases and 0 bases, there was a span of 5 bases. Written as DNA, the CDR3 is TGTGCCAGCAGCTTAGGGGCAACTAATGAAAAACTGTTTTTT. This codes for CASSLGATNEKLFF. The full variable domain, its missing parts supplied by reference TRBV5-6 and TRBJ1-4, is DAGVTQSPTHLIKTRGQQVTLRCSPKSGHDTVSWYQQALGQGPQFIFQYYEEEERQRGNFPDRFSGHQFPNYSSELNVNALLLGDSALYLCASSLGATNEKLFFGSGTQLSVL.